These 8 T cell receptor beta chains originate from one sample sequenced in a study of T-cell reconstitution after alpha-beta-depleted transplantation in children. General observations from the study: By one year post-transplant, T-cell counts and diversity largely arose from T cells that were newly produced.

Their antigens are not known. Preparing the TCRbeta library involved the use of unique molecular identifiers. Each CDR3 protein gets one entry after TCRdb re-called the PCR reads with MiXCR. The table lists hundreds of thousands of distinct CDR3 sequences, 6% to 10% of them singletons. The sample consisted of peripheral blood, taken 360 days after TCRalphabeta/CD19-depleted stem cell transplant. All receptors derive from a female patient under 10 years old who had a stem cell transplant for Fanconi anemia, so the T cells may come from the graft donor.

This clonotype occurred a few times. The V and J genes are TRBV7-9 and TRBJ2-2; no reliable D call. V was clipped by 1 base and J by 6 bases, with 15 bases between them. The CDR3 covers 16 residues. Germline V CDR1 and CDR2: SEHNR, FQNEAQ (reference sequence). Written as DNA, the CDR3 is TGTGCCAGCAGCTTAGAGGGATCGAGTAGGCCCGGGGAGCTGTTTTTT. Its protein is CASSLEGSSRPGELFF.

This clonotype was seen a handful of times. The V call is TRBV2, the J call TRBJ1-5; no reliable D call. This CDR3 comprises 14 residues. The germline CDR1 and CDR2 sequences are SNHLY and FYNNEI. V lost 5 bases and J 2 bases, leaving 10 bases between the germline ends. In DNA, the CDR3 is TGTGCCAGCAGTCTCCAGTCGGGCAATCAGCCCCAGCATTTT. This translates into CASSLQSGNQPQHF.

This clonotype was detected a few times. This sequence joins TRBV25-1 and TRBJ2-7; D uncertain. The V end was cut by 6 bases, the J end by 1 base, with 13 bases between. This CDR3 has 14 amino acids. The germline gives CDR1 MGHDK, CDR2 SYGVNS. CDR3 DNA sequence: TGTGCCAGCAGGGAACCGGGCCTGTCCTACGAGCAGTACTTC. This encodes CASREPGLSYEQYF.

There are a few counts of this clonotype. V and J are TRBV20-1 and TRBJ1-1; 11 bases are shared with TRBD1. Germline CDR1 reads DFQATT; CDR2 reads SNEGSKA (reference sequence). V lost 5 bases and J lost 3; bases outside the gene matches: 5. The CDR3 length is 14 residues. The DNA of the CDR3 is TGCAGTGCTTGGACAGGGGGCGCAGACACTGAAGCTTTCTTT. This gives the protein CSAWTGGADTEAFF.

This clonotype was observed a handful of times. V is TRBV19 and J is TRBJ2-7; D is possibly TRBD1 or TRBD2 (5 bases each). CDR1 is LNHDA, CDR2 SQIVND, per germline (reference sequence). The V end was cut by 8 bases, the J end by 5 bases, with 10 bases between. The CDR3 spans 11 residues. The CDR3 DNA sequence: TGTGCCAGTCCCGGGGCCCACGAGCAGTACTTC. Amino acids: CASPGAHEQYF.

In nucleotides, the CDR3 is TGTGCCAGCAGCGTAGGGCCCGAGTCACCCCTCCACTTT. Protein sequence: CASSVGPESPLHF. V usage is TRBV9 and J usage is TRBJ1-6; D uncertain. V was cut by 0 bases and J by 10 bases, with 8 bases left in between. Germline CDR1 and CDR2: SGDLS and YYNGEE. This CDR3 is 13 amino acids long.

This rearrangement joins TRBV6-4 to TRBJ2-3; TRBD1 might be the D (5 bases). V was shortened by 8 bases and J by 1 base, with 16 bases between the two germline ends. This CDR3 contains 15 residues. Germline V CDR1 and CDR2: MRHNA, SNTAGT. The CDR3 region has the DNA TGTGCCAGCGCAAAGCTTGGGGCGGGCACAGATACGCAGTATTTT. It codes for CASAKLGAGTDTQYF.

Many counts were recorded for this clonotype. The chain employs TRBV5-1 and TRBJ2-3, with D possibly TRBD2 on 5 matching bases. The V gene lost 1 base and the J gene lost 6 bases, with 15 bases spanning the gap. Per the germline V gene, CDR1 is SGHRS and CDR2 is YFSETQ. This CDR3 region has 15 residues. The CDR3 loop reads CASSLQFSSGDTQYF. The CDR3 DNA follows: TGCGCCAGCAGCTTGCAGTTTTCCTCGGGGGATACGCAGTATTTT.